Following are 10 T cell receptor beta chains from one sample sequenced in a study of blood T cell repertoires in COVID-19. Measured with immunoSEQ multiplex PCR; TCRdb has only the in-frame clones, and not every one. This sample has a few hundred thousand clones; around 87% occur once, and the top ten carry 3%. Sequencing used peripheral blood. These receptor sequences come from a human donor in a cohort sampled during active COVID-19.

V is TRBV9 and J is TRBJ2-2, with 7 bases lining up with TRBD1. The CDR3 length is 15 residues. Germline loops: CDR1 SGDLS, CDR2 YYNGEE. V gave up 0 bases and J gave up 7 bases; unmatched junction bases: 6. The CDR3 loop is CASSVVKGGIGELFF. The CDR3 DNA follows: TGTGCCAGCAGCGTAGTGAAAGGGGGCATCGGGGAGCTGTTTTTT. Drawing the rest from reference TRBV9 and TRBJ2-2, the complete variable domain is DSGVTQTPKHLITATGQRVTLRCSPRSGDLSVYWYQQSLDQGLQFLIQYYNGEERAKGNILERFSAQQFPDLHSELNLSSLELGDSALYFCASSVVKGGIGELFFGEGSRLTVL.

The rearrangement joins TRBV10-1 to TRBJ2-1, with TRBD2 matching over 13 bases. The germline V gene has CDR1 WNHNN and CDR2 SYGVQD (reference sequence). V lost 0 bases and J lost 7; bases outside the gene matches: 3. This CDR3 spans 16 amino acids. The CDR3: CASSESPTSGRNEQFF. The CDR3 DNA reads TGCGCCAGCAGTGAGTCTCCGACTAGCGGGAGGAATGAGCAGTTCTTC.

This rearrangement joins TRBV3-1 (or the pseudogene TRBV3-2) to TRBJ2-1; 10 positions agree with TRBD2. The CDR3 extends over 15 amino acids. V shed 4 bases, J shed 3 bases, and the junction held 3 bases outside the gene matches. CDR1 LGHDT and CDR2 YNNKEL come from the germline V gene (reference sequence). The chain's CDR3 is CASSPGLAIYNEQFF. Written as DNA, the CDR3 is TGTGCCAGCAGCCCGGGACTAGCGATCTACAATGAGCAGTTCTTC.

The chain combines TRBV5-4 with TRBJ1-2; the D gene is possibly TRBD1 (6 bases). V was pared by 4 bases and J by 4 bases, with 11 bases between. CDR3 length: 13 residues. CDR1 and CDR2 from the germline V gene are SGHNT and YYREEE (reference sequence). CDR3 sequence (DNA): TGTGCCAGCAGCACCGGGGGGCCCTATGGCTACACCTTC. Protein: CASSTGGPYGYTF.

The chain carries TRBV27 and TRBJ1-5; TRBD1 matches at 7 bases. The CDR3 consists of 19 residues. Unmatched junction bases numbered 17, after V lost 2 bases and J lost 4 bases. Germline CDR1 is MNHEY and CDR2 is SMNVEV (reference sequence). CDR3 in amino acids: CASSLSFSMLGGGNQPQHF. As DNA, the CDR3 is TGTGCCAGCAGTTTAAGTTTTTCTATGCTAGGGGGCGGTAATCAGCCCCAGCATTTT.

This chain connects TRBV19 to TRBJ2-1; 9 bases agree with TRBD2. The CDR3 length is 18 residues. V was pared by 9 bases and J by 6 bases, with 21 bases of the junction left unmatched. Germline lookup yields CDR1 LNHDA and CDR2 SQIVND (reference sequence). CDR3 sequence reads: CASRKYIAGEAKINEQFF. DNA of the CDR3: TGTGCCAGCCGGAAATATATAGCGGGAGAGGCGAAAATCAATGAGCAGTTCTTC.

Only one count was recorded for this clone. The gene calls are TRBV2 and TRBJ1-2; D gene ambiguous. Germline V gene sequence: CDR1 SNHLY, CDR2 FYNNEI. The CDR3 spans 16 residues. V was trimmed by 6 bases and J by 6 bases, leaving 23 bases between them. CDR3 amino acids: CASSPSRGGGNDGYTF. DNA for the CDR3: TGTGCCAGCAGCCCGTCTCGGGGAGGAGGGAATGATGGCTACACCTTC.

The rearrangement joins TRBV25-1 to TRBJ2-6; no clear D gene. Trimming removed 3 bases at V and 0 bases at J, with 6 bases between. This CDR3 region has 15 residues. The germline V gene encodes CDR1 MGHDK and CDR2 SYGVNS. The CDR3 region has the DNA TGTGCCAGCAGTGACCGGAGCTCTGGGGCCAACGTCCTGACTTTC. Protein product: CASSDRSSGANVLTF.

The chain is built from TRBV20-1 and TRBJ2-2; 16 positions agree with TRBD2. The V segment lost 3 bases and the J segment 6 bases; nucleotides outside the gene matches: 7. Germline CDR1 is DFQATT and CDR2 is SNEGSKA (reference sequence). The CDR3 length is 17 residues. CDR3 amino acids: CSASAGLAGGPAGELFF. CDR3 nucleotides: TGCAGTGCTAGTGCGGGACTAGCGGGGGGGCCGGCCGGGGAGCTGTTTTTT.

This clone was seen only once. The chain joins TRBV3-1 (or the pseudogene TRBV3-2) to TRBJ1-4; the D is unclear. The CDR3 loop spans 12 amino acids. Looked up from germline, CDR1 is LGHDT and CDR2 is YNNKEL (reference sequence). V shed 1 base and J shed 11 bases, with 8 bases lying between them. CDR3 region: CASSQGAPKLFF. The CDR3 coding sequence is TGTGCCAGCAGCCAAGGAGCACCCAAACTGTTTTTT.